The present T cell receptor beta chain was sequenced within a study of neoadjuvant nivolumab and ipilimumab in lung cancer. Study at large: Patients got nivolumab 3 mg/kg on days 1, 15 and 29; combination added ipilimumab 1 mg/kg day 1.

The V gene lost 7 bases and the J gene lost 3 bases, with 15 bases spanning the gap. Germline V gives CDR1 MDHEN, CDR2 SYDVKM. The CDR3 covers 14 residues. Method: immunoSEQ multiplex PCR; TCRdb's copy keeps in-frame clones and lacks some. The table lists 25,000 to 30,000 clones, nearly 85% of them singletons. Study conclusions and caveats: Blood richness before therapy tracked richness in tumors resected after neoadjuvant therapy. Compared with tumor-adjacent uninvolved lung, resected tumors showed greater richness and clonality. From pretherapy to surgery, tumor richness and clonality rose with dual therapy.

In regard to this clone: What it recognizes is unknown.

The chain has TRBV28 and TRBJ1-2; D remains ambiguous. The TCR comes from an adult with non-small cell lung cancer. The starting material was tumor tissue, obtained after neoadjuvant nivolumab, alone or with ipilimumab, at or shortly before surgery. CDR3 bases: TGTGCCAGCACCCTAGACGGGAGGGACTATGGCTACACCTTC. As protein: CASTLDGRDYGYTF.